Listed here are 10 T cell receptor beta chains from one sample, sequenced in a study of patients and donors after allogeneic stem cell transplantation. TCRdb reprocessed the RT-PCR reads with MiXCR, giving one entry per CDR3 protein. Of fewer than 95,000 distinct CDR3 sequences in the sample, about 5% were seen once. The specimen was blood, either unsorted or a sorted T cell fraction (not recorded which). These receptors were collected from a human donor who was either an allogeneic HSCT recipient or a stem cell or donor lymphocyte infusion donor (not recorded which). It is not recorded whose cells these are; they may come from a transplant donor.

This chain links TRBV27 with TRBJ1-1, with D possibly TRBD1 on 6 matching bases. V lost 5 bases and J 4 bases, leaving 11 bases between the germline ends. CDR1 and CDR2 (germline): MNHEY, SMNVEV (reference sequence). The CDR3 contains 13 residues. CDR3 in DNA: TGTGCCAGCAGTAAGTACAGGGCCACTGAAGCTTTCTTT. It specifies CASSKYRATEAFF.

This clonotype was seen only a few times. This sequence joins TRBV12-3 or TRBV12-4 and TRBJ1-1, with 12 bases that match TRBD1. The CDR3 extends over 12 amino acids. The ends lost 3 bases at V and 10 bases at J; junction bases unmatched: 0. DNA for the CDR3: TGTGCCAGCAGTTTGGGACAGGGGGCAGCTTTCTTT. Protein product: CASSLGQGAAFF.

This clonotype was observed many times. The chain recombines TRBV11-1 with TRBJ1-2; the match to TRBD1 covers 7 bases. Trimming took 5 bases from V and 3 from J; bases not matched to a gene: 18. Germline V lookup: CDR1 SGHAT, CDR2 FQDESV (reference sequence). This CDR3 is 18 amino acids long. The CDR3 region has the DNA TGTGCCAGCAGCCCATTGAGAATTGTCAGGGGGGAGGACTATGGCTACACCTTC. Translated, it gives CASSPLRIVRGEDYGYTF.

This clonotype is deemed medium-sized (0.01 to 0.1%). The chain joins TRBV12-3 or TRBV12-4 to TRBJ2-5; D is undetermined. Trimming took 5 bases from V and 6 from J, leaving 4 bases between them. The length of the CDR3 is 10 residues. CDR3 in amino acids: CASSGKTQYF. As DNA, the CDR3 is TGTGCCAGCAGTGGGAAGACCCAGTACTTC.

This clonotype has at least ten counts. The V and J genes are TRBV20-1 and TRBJ2-1, with D possibly being TRBD1 or TRBD2 (5 bases each). This CDR3 comprises 10 residues. Germline CDR1 reads DFQATT; CDR2 reads SNEGSKA (reference sequence). For the CDR3, the DNA is TGCAACGTAGGGGAGAATGAGCAGTTCTTC. This encodes CNVGENEQFF.

There are many counts of this clonotype. V is TRBV20-1 and J is TRBJ2-5; D possibly corresponds to TRBD2 (5 bases). There are 15 residues in the CDR3. Trimming shortened V by 0 bases and J by 5 bases, and 16 bases separated the two germline ends. Germline loops: CDR1 DFQATT, CDR2 SNEGSKA (reference sequence). The CDR3: CSARDAISPGETQYF. In nucleotides, the CDR3 is TGCAGTGCTAGAGATGCCATATCACCGGGGGAGACCCAGTACTTC.

This clonotype was detected ten times or more. The rearrangement joins TRBV3-1 to TRBJ1-2; D is possibly TRBD1 (5 bases). V shed 0 bases and J shed 5 bases, with 13 bases lying between them. This CDR3 is built from 15 residues. Germline-derived CDR1 and CDR2 are LGHDT and YNNKEL (reference sequence). The CDR3: CASSQDPGPTYGYTF. Written as DNA, the CDR3 is TGTGCCAGCAGCCAAGATCCAGGGCCTACTTATGGCTACACCTTC.

Ten or more counts support this clonotype. Written as DNA, the CDR3 is TGTGCCATCAGTGGCCAAGGGAACACTGAAGCTTTCTTT. Translating it yields CAISGQGNTEAFF. This chain links TRBV10-3 with TRBJ1-1; D not certain. Trimming removed 4 bases from V and 1 base from J, with 7 bases in between. The CDR3 totals 13 residues. Germline CDR1 and CDR2: ENHRY and SYGVKD.

At least ten counts were recorded for this clonotype. This chain joins TRBV3-1 and TRBJ2-4; 7 nucleotides line up with TRBD1. The CDR3 spans 14 residues. Trimming removed 2 bases from V and 5 bases from J; junction bases left unmatched: 3. CDR1 is LGHDT, CDR2 YNNKEL, per germline (reference sequence). The CDR3 sequence: CASSQLQGENIQYF. The CDR3 DNA follows: TGTGCCAGCAGCCAATTGCAGGGGGAAAACATTCAGTACTTC.

This clonotype was seen at least ten times. The chain carries TRBV5-1 and TRBJ2-1; TRBD2 aligns across 12 bases. The V gene's germline CDR1 is SGHRS and CDR2 YFSETQ. Losses at the gene ends were 3 bases for V and 4 bases for J; bases not matched to a gene: 2. This CDR3 spans 15 amino acids. CDR3 region: CASSSGTSGYNEQFF. The CDR3 bases are TGCGCCAGCAGCTCCGGGACTAGCGGGTACAATGAGCAGTTCTTC.